This T cell receptor beta chain stems from a study of blood T cell repertoires in COVID-19. Turning to the study itself: Researchers got acute and convalescent COVID-19 samples from the United States, Italy and Spain. PBMCs, B-cell-depleted T cells, or T cells provided the cDNA or gDNA that made up the material.

There are 16 residues in the CDR3. Germline assignment: CDR1 LGHDT and CDR2 YNNKEL (reference sequence). Germline trimming cut 4 bases from V and 4 bases from J; bases unmatched to any gene: 12. Study processing details: Reference gene primer amplification in the assay estimated nucleated cell counts. Sequenced by immunoSEQ multiplex PCR; TCRdb stores in-frame clones only, minus some. That table is the source of V, J and clone size, and D and trimming were worked out from the DNA. The data show tens of thousands of clones, with 88% seen just once and about 3.8% held by the top ten. The clonotype originates from a human donor in a cohort sampled during active COVID-19. The sample consisted of peripheral blood. The V and J genes are TRBV3-1 (or the pseudogene TRBV3-2) and TRBJ2-5; 7 bases are shared with TRBD1. The CDR3 loop reads CASSLPSGTVGETQYF. CDR3 nucleotides: TGTGCCAGCAGCCTACCATCCGGGACAGTCGGAGAGACCCAGTACTTC.